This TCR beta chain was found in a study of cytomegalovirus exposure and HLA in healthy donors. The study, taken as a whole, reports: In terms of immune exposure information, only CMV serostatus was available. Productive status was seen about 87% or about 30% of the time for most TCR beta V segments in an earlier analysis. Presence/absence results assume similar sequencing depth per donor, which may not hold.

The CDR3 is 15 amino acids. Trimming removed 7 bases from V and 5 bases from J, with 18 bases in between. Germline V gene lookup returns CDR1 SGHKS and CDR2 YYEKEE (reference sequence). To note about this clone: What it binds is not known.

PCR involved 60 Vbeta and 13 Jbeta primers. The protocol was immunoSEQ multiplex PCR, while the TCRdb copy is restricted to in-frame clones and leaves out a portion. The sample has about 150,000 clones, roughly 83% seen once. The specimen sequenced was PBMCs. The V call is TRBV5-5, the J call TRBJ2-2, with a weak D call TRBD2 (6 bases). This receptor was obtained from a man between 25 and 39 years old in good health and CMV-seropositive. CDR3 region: CASWPRGSGTGELFF. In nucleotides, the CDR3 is TGTGCCAGCTGGCCGCGGGGTTCAGGAACCGGGGAGCTGTTTTTT.